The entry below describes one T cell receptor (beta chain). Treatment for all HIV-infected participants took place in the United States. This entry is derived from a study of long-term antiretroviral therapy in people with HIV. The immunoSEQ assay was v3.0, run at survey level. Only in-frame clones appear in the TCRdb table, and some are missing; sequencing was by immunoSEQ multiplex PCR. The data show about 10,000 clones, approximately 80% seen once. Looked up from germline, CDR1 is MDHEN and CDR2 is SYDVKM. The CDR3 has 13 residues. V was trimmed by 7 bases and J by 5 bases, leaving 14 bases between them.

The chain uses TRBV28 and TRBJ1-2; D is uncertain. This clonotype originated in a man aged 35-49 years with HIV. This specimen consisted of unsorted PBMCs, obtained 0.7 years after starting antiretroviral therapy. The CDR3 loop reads CASTHGLGYGYTF. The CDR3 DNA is TGTGCCAGCACCCACGGCCTTGGGTATGGCTACACCTTC.